Described below is a single TCR beta chain sequence and its context. This sample is part of a study of blood T cell repertoires in COVID-19. TCRdb's table, derived via immunoSEQ multiplex PCR, lists solely in-frame clones and lacks some. The top ten hold nearly 0.9% of the sample, which has 100,000 to 150,000 clones, around 88% seen once. Input material: peripheral blood. This TCR derives from a woman in her forties or fifties with active or convalescent COVID-19.

CDR3 region: CASSSGLSTDTQYF. The DNA for the CDR3 is TGTGCCAGCAGCTCCGGACTTTCCACAGATACGCAGTATTTT. This chain joins TRBV5-6 and TRBJ2-3; D possibly corresponds to TRBD2 (5 bases). The CDR3 has 14 residues. V lost 3 bases and J lost 2, with 10 bases in between. Germline CDR1 is SGHDT and CDR2 is YYEEEE. The entire variable domain, with the rest obtained from reference TRBV5-6 and TRBJ2-3, is as follows: DAGVTQSPTHLIKTRGQQVTLRCSPKSGHDTVSWYQQALGQGPQFIFQYYEEEERQRGNFPDRFSGHQFPNYSSELNVNALLLGDSALYLCASSSGLSTDTQYFGPGTRLTVL.